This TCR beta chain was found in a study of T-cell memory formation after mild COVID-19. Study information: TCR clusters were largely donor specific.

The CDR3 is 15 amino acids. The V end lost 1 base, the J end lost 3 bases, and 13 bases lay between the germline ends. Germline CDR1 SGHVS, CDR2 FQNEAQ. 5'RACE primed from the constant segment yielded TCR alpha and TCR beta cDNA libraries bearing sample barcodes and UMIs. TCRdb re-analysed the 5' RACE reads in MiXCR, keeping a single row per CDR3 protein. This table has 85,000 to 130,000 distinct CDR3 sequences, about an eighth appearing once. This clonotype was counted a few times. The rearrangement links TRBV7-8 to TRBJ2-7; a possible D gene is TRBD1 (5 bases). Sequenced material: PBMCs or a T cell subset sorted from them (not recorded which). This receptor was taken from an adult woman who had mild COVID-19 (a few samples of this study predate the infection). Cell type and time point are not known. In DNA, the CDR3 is TGTGCCAGCAGCTTAGATCGGGTTGACAGCTACGAGCAGTACTTC. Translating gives CASSLDRVDSYEQYF.